A single sample gave rise to the 10 T cell receptor beta chains below, sequenced in a study of CD8 T cells in ankylosing spondylitis. General study results and limits: Several highly homologous variants made up a TCR beta motif, and this motif appeared characteristic of ankylosing spondylitis blood.

TCRdb redid the calling of the 5' RACE reads with MiXCR, one entry per CDR3 protein. The sample shows approximately 400,000 distinct CDR3 sequences, roughly 26% of them seen only once. No antigen is known for these receptors. The sample taken for sequencing was blood, either unsorted or a sorted T cell fraction (not recorded which). The receptors here all came from a male donor with ankylosing spondylitis.

The chain links TRBV5-1 to TRBJ2-5, with 13 nucleotides matching TRBD2. The V gene's germline CDR1 is SGHRS and CDR2 YFSETQ. CDR3 length equals 15 residues. V trimming: 6 bases; J trimming: 4 bases; junction bases outside the gene matches: 6. The CDR3 spells CASTWTSGSGETQYF. CDR3 bases: TGCGCCAGCACCTGGACTAGCGGGAGTGGAGAGACCCAGTACTTC.

The chain has TRBV10-3 and TRBJ2-1; 7 bases match TRBD1. The CDR3 extends over 16 amino acids. V shed 6 bases, J shed 6 bases, and the junction held 14 bases outside the gene matches. Germline V gives CDR1 ENHRY, CDR2 SYGVKD. DNA of the CDR3: TGTGCCATCAGCGAATCCGGGACAGCCGATTCCAATGAGCAGTTCTTC. Translating it yields CAISESGTADSNEQFF.

The chain combines TRBV7-9 with TRBJ2-4; D gene unclear. CDR1 is SEHNR and CDR2 is FQNEAQ in the germline V gene (reference sequence). The V and J ends lost 6 bases and 3 bases respectively, with 12 bases between them. The CDR3 spans 14 residues. CDR3 residues: CASRSISGKNIQYF. CDR3 sequence (DNA): TGTGCCAGCAGGTCTATTTCCGGCAAAAACATTCAGTACTTC.

The sample holds a few counts of this clonotype. DNA of the CDR3: TGTGCCAGCAGCTTCACCGGGACTAGCGGGGACAATGAGCAGTTCTTC. The encoded protein is CASSFTGTSGDNEQFF. The gene calls are TRBV7-2 and TRBJ2-1; the match to TRBD2 covers 13 bases. This CDR3 is 16 amino acids long. Germline V CDR1 and CDR2: SGHTA, FQGNSA. J gave up 5 bases and V 3 bases, and 4 bases lay outside the gene matches.

This chain links TRBV9 with TRBJ2-7; D unresolved. This CDR3 region has 15 residues. Trimming left V 3 bases short and J 0 bases short, with 13 bases between. The germline CDR1 and CDR2 sequences are SGDLS and YYNGEE. This CDR3 reads CASSANLRHSYEQYV. The CDR3 DNA reads as TGTGCCAGCAGCGCAAACCTTCGCCACTCCTACGAGCAGTACGTC.

The chain employs TRBV9 and TRBJ2-3, with D unresolved. This CDR3 is built from 11 residues. Germline V gives CDR1 SGDLS, CDR2 YYNGEE. V was shortened by 0 bases and J by 9 bases, with 5 bases between the two germline ends. DNA for the CDR3: TGTGCCAGCAGCGTAGGAATGACGCAGTATTTT. It is translated as CASSVGMTQYF. The full variable domain, its missing parts supplied by reference TRBV9 and TRBJ2-3, is DSGVTQTPKHLITATGQRVTLRCSPRSGDLSVYWYQQSLDQGLQFLIQYYNGEERAKGNILERFSAQQFPDLHSELNLSSLELGDSALYFCASSVGMTQYFGPGTRLTVL.

This sequence joins TRBV11-2 and TRBJ2-1; 13 nucleotides align to TRBD2. The CDR3 contains 17 residues. V shed 3 bases and J 9 bases; nucleotides not matched to a gene: 11. The germline V gene encodes CDR1 SGHAT and CDR2 FQNNGV. This CDR3 reads CASSFHATSGRAPEQFF. The CDR3 DNA reads TGTGCCAGCAGCTTCCACGCAACTAGCGGGAGGGCCCCTGAGCAGTTCTTC. The full variable domain, its missing parts supplied by reference TRBV11-2 and TRBJ2-1, is EAGVAQSPRYKIIEKRQSVAFWCNPISGHATLYWYQQILGQGPKLLIQFQNNGVVDDSQLPKDRFSAERLKGVDSTLKIQPAKLEDSAVYLCASSFHATSGRAPEQFFGPGTRLTVL.

This clonotype was seen once. V is TRBV5-1 and J is TRBJ1-4; weak D call: TRBD1 (5 bases). The germline CDR1 and CDR2 sequences are SGHRS and YFSETQ. Trimming pared 0 bases from V and 8 bases from J, leaving 8 bases between. This CDR3 is built from 13 residues. CDR3 DNA sequence: TGCGCCAGCAGCTTGGACAGGACCGAAAAACTGTTTTTT. Translating it yields CASSLDRTEKLFF.

J is TRBJ1-5 and V is TRBV7-9; 7 nucleotides align to TRBD1. CDR1 is SEHNR and CDR2 is FQNEAQ in the germline V gene (reference sequence). The CDR3 length is 13 residues. The V gene end was trimmed by 3 bases and the J gene end by 7 bases; junction bases not matched to a gene: 3. The CDR3 nucleotides are TGTGCCAGCAGCTTTACAGGGGAACAGCCCCAGCATTTT. It translates to CASSFTGEQPQHF.

This clonotype showed up just a few times. The chain has TRBV7-2 and TRBJ2-6; no reliable D call. Germline V gives CDR1 SGHTA, CDR2 FQGNSA. This CDR3 contains 15 residues. Trimming removed 8 bases from V and 0 bases from J, with 11 bases in between. The CDR3 protein is CASSPHNSGANVLTF. The CDR3 DNA sequence: TGTGCCAGCTCCCCCCACAACTCTGGGGCCAACGTCCTGACTTTC.